The T cell receptor (beta chain) under discussion was sequenced for a study of blood T cell repertoires in COVID-19. Original analysis: Nucleated cell counts were estimated from reference gene primer amplification. Clones were sequenced by immunoSEQ multiplex PCR, and TCRdb holds only the in-frame ones, with some missing. The V and J calls and clone size were taken over from that table, and D and trimming were inferred from the DNA. The sample contains hundreds of thousands of clones, 86% of which appear only once. Germline CDR1 is MNHEY and CDR2 is SVGEGT. The V segment lost 3 bases and the J segment 4 bases; nucleotides outside the gene matches: 18. This CDR3 spans 20 amino acids.

This sequence joins TRBV6-2 or TRBV6-3 and TRBJ2-3; 11 bases are shared with TRBD2. The sequencing input was PBMCs or T cells enriched from blood (not recorded which). This sequence originates from a woman in her 50s in a cohort exposed to, infected with or recovered from COVID-19 (not recorded which). The CDR3 is CASSYLLYKPSGGFSDTQYF. CDR3 nucleotides: TGTGCCAGCAGTTATCTCCTATACAAACCTAGCGGGGGGTTCTCAGATACGCAGTATTTT.